These T cell receptor beta chains were read from a single sample in a study of blood T cell repertoires in COVID-19. TCRdb keeps only in-frame clones here, not all; method: immunoSEQ multiplex PCR. The sample contains about 310,000 clones, 89% of which appear only once. The sequenced material came from PBMCs or T cells enriched from blood (not recorded which). These receptors were taken from a woman aged 40 to 50 who had recovered from COVID-19. CDR3s include the opening cysteine and the closing phenylalanine or tryptophan. The order of the fields is J gene, D gene, V gene, clone size, CDR3 DNA, CDR3 protein. D genes are given only for firm matches. Where a row states a size, it is once, few, many or the class of an expanded clone; other rows omit it.

j_call: TRBJ1-6; d_call: -; v_call: TRBV28; clone_size: -; cdr3_nt: TGTGCCAGCAGTTGGCTGAGAAGGGACATCAGCTCCTATAATTCACCCCTCCACTTT; cdr3_aa: CASSWLRRDISSYNSPLHF
j_call: TRBJ2-5; d_call: -; v_call: TRBV30; clone_size: -; cdr3_nt: TGTGCCTGGAATTCCCAGGGTGGGGAGACCCAGTACTTC; cdr3_aa: CAWNSQGGETQYF
j_call: TRBJ2-7; d_call: -; v_call: TRBV28; clone_size: once; cdr3_nt: TGTGCCACCCTATTAGGTCGGAGCTCCCTCCTTTCATTC; cdr3_aa: CATLLGRSSLLSF
j_call: TRBJ1-1; d_call: TRBD1; v_call: TRBV2; clone_size: -; cdr3_nt: TGTGCCAGCAGTGTGGGACAGGGGGTCCGGCGGACTGAAGCTTTCTTT; cdr3_aa: CASSVGQGVRRTEAFF
j_call: TRBJ1-2; d_call: TRBD1; v_call: TRBV7-9; clone_size: -; cdr3_nt: TGTGCCAGCAGCCGGACAGGGCGCTACACCTTC; cdr3_aa: CASSRTGRYTF
j_call: TRBJ1-2; d_call: -; v_call: TRBV29-1; clone_size: -; cdr3_nt: TGCAGCGTTGCATCACAGGTTTTTAACTATGGCTACACCTTC; cdr3_aa: CSVASQVFNYGYTF
j_call: TRBJ2-7; d_call: -; v_call: TRBV6-5; clone_size: once; cdr3_nt: TGTGCCAGCAGGCCCGGGGGCGAGCAGTACTTC; cdr3_aa: CASRPGGEQYF
j_call: TRBJ1-3; d_call: -; v_call: TRBV7-9; clone_size: -; cdr3_nt: TGTGCCAGCAGTCGGGACTTGAGTGGAAACACCATATATTTT; cdr3_aa: CASSRDLSGNTIYF
j_call: TRBJ2-4; d_call: TRBD1; v_call: TRBV4-3; clone_size: -; cdr3_nt: TGCGCCAGCAGCCAAGTCAAAGGACAGGCCTCACAGTACTTC; cdr3_aa: CASSQVKGQASQYF
j_call: TRBJ1-4; d_call: -; v_call: TRBV27; clone_size: -; cdr3_nt: TGTGCCAGCAGTTTAGGGGGGGCGGGAACTAATGAAAAACTGTTTTTT; cdr3_aa: CASSLGGAGTNEKLFF